The 24 T cell receptor beta chains in this list originate from one sample, sequenced in a study of cytomegalovirus exposure and HLA in healthy donors. Primers included in the PCR were 60 Vbeta and 13 Jbeta primers. Method: immunoSEQ multiplex PCR; TCRdb's copy keeps in-frame clones and lacks some. The data hold 95,000 to 120,000 clones, with about 78% observed a single time. The sequenced sample was PBMCs. The receptors stem from a woman aged 25-40 years in good health and CMV-seropositive.

This clone was seen just once. This sequence joins TRBV9 and TRBJ1-1; D is undetermined. Germline V gene lookup returns CDR1 SGDLS and CDR2 YYNGEE. With 0 bases removed from V and 0 bases from J, the gap between germline ends came to 6 bases. This CDR3 comprises 14 residues. The chain's CDR3 is CASSVEPLNTEAFF. For the CDR3, the DNA is TGTGCCAGCAGCGTAGAGCCGTTGAACACTGAAGCTTTCTTT.

This clone was seen a handful of times. Its ends do not fully match the called genes, so a read error is possible. The V and J genes are TRBV5-4 and TRBJ1-2; 9 bases line up with TRBD1. Germline V gives CDR1 SGHNT, CDR2 YYREEE (reference sequence). The CDR3 is 15 amino acids. In nucleotides, the CDR3 is TGCGCCAGCAGCCAATCGACAGGGGGGGGCTATGGCTACACCTTC. This sequence encodes CASSQSTGGGYGYTF.

The rearrangement links TRBV11-3 to TRBJ2-7; TRBD1 aligns across 9 bases. Germline CDR1 and CDR2: SGHNT and YENEEA. The V and J ends lost 4 bases and 6 bases, in that order; junction bases with no gene match: 10. The CDR3 is 15 amino acids. CDR3 nucleotide sequence: TGTGCCAGCAGCTCGATCCTGGGACAGGGATCCGAGCAGTACTTC. Its translation: CASSSILGQGSEQYF.

This clone was recorded only once. The CDR3 nucleotides read TGTGCCAGCAGCAAACTACCGGGACTAGCGGCTTACAATGAGCAGTTCTTC. Protein: CASSKLPGLAAYNEQFF. The chain joins TRBV9 to TRBJ2-1; 11 nucleotides match TRBD2. Germline CDR1 reads SGDLS; CDR2 reads YYNGEE. Trimming took 4 bases from V and 4 from J; bases not matched to a gene: 10. The CDR3 contains 17 residues.

In its sample, this clone was seen once. The V call is TRBV4-2, the J call TRBJ2-7; 10 positions agree with TRBD2. Germline V gene data show CDR1 as LGHNA and CDR2 as YNFKEQ. Unmatched junction bases numbered 12, after V lost 0 bases and J lost 4 bases. This CDR3 is built from 18 residues. CDR3 sequence (DNA): TGTGCCAGCAGCCAAGATTCTAGAGGAGCGGGAGGGCGATACGAGCAGTACTTC. Amino acids: CASSQDSRGAGGRYEQYF.

The chain is built from TRBV11-2 and TRBJ2-7, with 11 nucleotides matching TRBD2. The V gene's germline CDR1 is SGHAT and CDR2 FQNNGV. This CDR3 has 15 amino acids. V shed 1 base and J 6 bases; nucleotides not matched to a gene: 5. The CDR3 nucleotides read TGTGCCAGCAGCTTAGTGGCTAGCGGGAGGAGCGAGCAGTACTTC. Protein product: CASSLVASGRSEQYF.

The chain recombines TRBV19 with TRBJ2-1; D ambiguous. This CDR3 is 14 amino acids long. Germline values: CDR1 LNHDA, CDR2 SQIVND (reference sequence). V dropped 5 bases and J dropped 9 bases, with 17 bases sitting between them. The CDR3 here is CASSELLGQGEQFF. The CDR3 nucleotides are TGTGCCAGTAGTGAGCTGCTAGGTCAAGGTGAGCAGTTCTTC.

This chain connects TRBV14 to TRBJ2-5, with D hard to call. The CDR3 runs to 12 residues. Germline V gene data show CDR1 as SGHDN and CDR2 as FVKESK. Trimming pared 1 base from V and 5 bases from J, leaving 5 bases between. Here the CDR3 DNA reads TGTGCCAGCAGCCAAGCTTCCGAGACCCAGTACTTC. This encodes CASSQASETQYF.

This clone was detected a few times. This rearrangement joins TRBV2 to TRBJ2-7; 9 positions agree with TRBD1. The V gene end was trimmed by 6 bases and the J gene end by 2 bases; junction bases not matched to a gene: 8. The V gene's germline CDR1 is SNHLY and CDR2 FYNNEI. The CDR3 consists of 15 residues. CDR3: CASRTGGIGTYEQYF. CDR3 coding DNA: TGTGCCAGCAGAACAGGGGGCATTGGAACCTACGAGCAGTACTTC.

This clone has a single count. The chain joins TRBV10-3 to TRBJ2-3; weak D call: TRBD2 (5 bases). This CDR3 region has 15 residues. The V and J ends lost 7 bases and 0 bases respectively, with 14 bases between them. CDR1 ENHRY and CDR2 SYGVKD come from the germline V gene. The chain's CDR3 is CAITPSGTSTDTQYF. In DNA, the CDR3 is TGTGCCATCACCCCAAGCGGAACTAGCACAGATACGCAGTATTTT.

V usage is TRBV5-6 and J usage is TRBJ1-5; D may be TRBD1 (6 bases). In germline, CDR1 is SGHDT, CDR2 YYEEEE. The CDR3 consists of 14 residues. Trimming took 0 bases from V and 6 from J, leaving 10 bases between them. CDR3 coding DNA: TGTGCCAGCAGCTTGGGACAGGTGGGTCAGCCCCAGCATTTT. Protein sequence: CASSLGQVGQPQHF.

The chain carries TRBV6-5 and TRBJ1-6; D is unresolved. The V end was cut by 1 base, the J end by 7 bases, with 11 bases between. The CDR3 runs to 15 residues. Germline loops: CDR1 MNHEY, CDR2 SVGAGI. CDR3 in amino acids: CASSYYGRNNSPLHF. The CDR3 nucleotides read TGTGCCAGCAGTTACTATGGGCGTAACAATTCACCCCTCCACTTT.

In DNA, the CDR3 is TGTGCCAGCAGTGAACATCCGGGGGTTACAGAGACCCAGTACTTC. Its translation is CASSEHPGVTETQYF. The chain has TRBV6-1 and TRBJ2-5; TRBD2 might be the D (6 bases). The V end lost 2 bases, the J end lost 4 bases, and 14 bases lay between the germline ends. The CDR3 sequence is 15 residues long. Germline-derived CDR1 and CDR2 are MNHNS and SASEGT.

This clone appeared a single time. The chain joins TRBV19 to TRBJ1-2, with 9 bases identical to TRBD1. CDR3 size: 16 residues. Per the germline V gene, CDR1 is LNHDA and CDR2 is SQIVND (reference sequence). V trimming: 6 bases; J trimming: 5 bases; junction bases outside the gene matches: 13. The CDR3 sequence: CASRFFSDRGPYGYTF. CDR3 coding DNA: TGTGCCAGTAGATTTTTTTCGGACAGGGGTCCTTATGGCTACACCTTC.

The chain employs TRBV5-1 and TRBJ2-1; 8 positions agree with TRBD1. Losses at the gene ends were 2 bases for V and 0 bases for J; bases not matched to a gene: 1. The germline V gene encodes CDR1 SGHRS and CDR2 YFSETQ. The CDR3 is made up of 15 amino acids. CDR3 coding DNA: TGCGCCAGCAGCTTCGACAGGGGCTCCTACAATGAGCAGTTCTTC. It is translated as CASSFDRGSYNEQFF.

J is TRBJ2-1 and V is TRBV19; TRBD2 matches at 9 bases. The CDR3 covers 16 residues. V dropped 7 bases and J dropped 5; count of bases not matched to a gene: 12. In germline, CDR1 is LNHDA, CDR2 SQIVND (reference sequence). CDR3 sequence: CASTPAGRGRDNEQFF. In DNA form, the CDR3 reads TGTGCCAGTACTCCCGCAGGCCGCGGGAGGGACAATGAGCAGTTCTTC. The variable domain in full, completed from reference TRBV19 and TRBJ2-1, reads DGGITQSPKYLFRKEGQNVTLSCEQNLNHDAMYWYRQDPGQGLRLIYYSQIVNDFQKGDIAEGYSVSREKKESFPLTVTSAQKNPTAFYLCASTPAGRGRDNEQFFGPGTRLTVL.

V is TRBV7-2 and J is TRBJ2-1, with D perhaps matching TRBD2 (5 bases). Germline CDR1 and CDR2: SGHTA and FQGNSA. The CDR3 length is 14 residues. V dropped 5 bases and J dropped 4 bases, with 12 bases sitting between them. CDR3 bases: TGTGCCAGCAGCCAGACTAATGGGTACAATGAGCAGTTCTTC. This codes for CASSQTNGYNEQFF. Supplemented by reference TRBV7-2 and TRBJ2-1, the full variable domain reads GAGVSQSPSNKVTEKGKDVELRCDPISGHTALYWYRQSLGQGLEFLIYFQGNSAPDKSGLPSDRFSAERTGGSVSTLTIQRTQQEDSAVYLCASSQTNGYNEQFFGPGTRLTVL.

This clone was observed a handful of times. The gene calls are TRBV29-1 and TRBJ1-1, with D possibly matching TRBD1 (6 bases). With 2 bases removed from V and 1 base from J, the gap between germline ends came to 11 bases. The CDR3 sequence is 14 residues long. Germline V lookup: CDR1 SQVTM, CDR2 ANQGSEA. The chain's CDR3 is CSVETVQGNTEAFF. The DNA of the CDR3 is TGCAGCGTTGAAACTGTACAGGGGAACACTGAAGCTTTCTTT.

The chain links TRBV27 to TRBJ1-1; 7 nucleotides match TRBD1. CDR3 size: 13 residues. Germline V gene sequence: CDR1 MNHEY, CDR2 SMNVEV (reference sequence). V shed 6 bases and J 6 bases; nucleotides not matched to a gene: 7. CDR3 loop: CASSFVTGSEAFF. DNA of the CDR3: TGTGCCAGCAGCTTCGTGACAGGGTCTGAAGCTTTCTTT.

A single count supports this clone. The chain has TRBV18 and TRBJ2-7; TRBD2 matches at 7 bases. From germline, CDR1 is KGHSH and CDR2 LQKENI. The CDR3 extends over 16 amino acids. V was pared by 2 bases and J by 1 base, with 8 bases of the junction left unmatched. DNA of the CDR3: TGTGCCAGCTCACCAGGCGGGAGACTTTTTTCCTACGAGCAGTACTTC. Amino acids: CASSPGGRLFSYEQYF.

This clone appeared a few times. V is TRBV6-6 and J is TRBJ1-1; no clear D. Looked up from germline, CDR1 is MNHNY and CDR2 is SVGAGI (reference sequence). The CDR3 is 15 amino acids. The V end lost 2 bases, the J end lost 4 bases, and 14 bases lay between the germline ends. The CDR3 loop reads CASSYREIGGTEAFF. In nucleotides, the CDR3 is TGTGCCAGCAGTTACCGGGAAATCGGCGGCACTGAAGCTTTCTTT.

This chain connects TRBV7-6 to TRBJ1-3, with TRBD1 as a possible D gene (6 bases). The CDR3 spans 14 residues. V was pared by 3 bases and J by 2 bases, with 8 bases between. Germline V gene lookup returns CDR1 SGHVS and CDR2 FNYEAQ. Here the CDR3 reads CASSLQGTGNTIYF. The DNA for the CDR3 is TGTGCCAGCAGCTTGCAGGGGACTGGAAACACCATATATTTT.

J is TRBJ2-6 and V is TRBV13, with 10 bases that match TRBD1. CDR3 length: 17 amino acids. Germline V lookup: CDR1 PRHDT, CDR2 FYEKMQ (reference sequence). With 4 bases clipped from V and 0 bases from J, the junction kept 3 bases outside the gene matches. The CDR3 DNA follows: TGTGCCAGCAGCTCATGGACAGGGGGCTCTGGGGCCAACGTCCTGACTTTC. Encoded protein: CASSSWTGGSGANVLTF. Filled out from reference TRBV13 and TRBJ2-6, the complete variable domain reads AAGVIQSPRHLIKEKRETATLKCYPIPRHDTVYWYQQGPGQDPQFLISFYEKMQSDKGSIPDRFSAQQFSDYHSELNMSSLELGDSALYFCASSSWTGGSGANVLTFGAGSRLTVL.

Only one count was recorded for this clone. Other DNA sequences within the sample encode an identical CDR3. V usage is TRBV6-1 and J usage is TRBJ1-1; unclear D gene. CDR1 and CDR2 from the germline V gene are MNHNS and SASEGT. The CDR3 is made up of 13 amino acids. The V and J ends lost 1 base and 1 base respectively, with 4 bases between them. The CDR3 loop is CASSEGQNTEAFF. In nucleotides, the CDR3 is TGTGCCAGCAGTGAAGGGCAGAACACTGAAGCTTTCTTT.